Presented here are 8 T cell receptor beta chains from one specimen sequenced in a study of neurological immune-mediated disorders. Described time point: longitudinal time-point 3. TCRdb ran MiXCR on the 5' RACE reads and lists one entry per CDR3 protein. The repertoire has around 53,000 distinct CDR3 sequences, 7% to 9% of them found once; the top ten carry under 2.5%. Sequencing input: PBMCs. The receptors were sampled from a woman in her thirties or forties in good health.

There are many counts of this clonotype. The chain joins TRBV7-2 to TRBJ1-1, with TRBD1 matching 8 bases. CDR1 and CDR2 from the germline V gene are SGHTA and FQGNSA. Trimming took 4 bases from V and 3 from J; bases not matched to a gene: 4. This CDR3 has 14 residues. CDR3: CASSWTGRDTEAFF. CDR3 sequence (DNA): TGTGCCAGCAGCTGGACAGGGAGGGACACTGAAGCTTTCTTT.

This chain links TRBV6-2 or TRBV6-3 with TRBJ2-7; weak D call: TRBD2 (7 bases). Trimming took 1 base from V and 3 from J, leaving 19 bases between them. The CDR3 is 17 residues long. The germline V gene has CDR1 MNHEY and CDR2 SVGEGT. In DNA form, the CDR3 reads TGTGCCAGCAGTTACTTCCCATTTGCGGGGGCCGACTACGAGCAGTACTTC. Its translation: CASSYFPFAGADYEQYF.

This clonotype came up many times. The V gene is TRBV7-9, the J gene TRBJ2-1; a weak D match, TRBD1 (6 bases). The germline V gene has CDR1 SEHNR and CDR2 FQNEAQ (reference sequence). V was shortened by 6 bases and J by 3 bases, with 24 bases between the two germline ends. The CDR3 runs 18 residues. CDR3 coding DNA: TGTGCCAGCAGTCCTACAGGGTCCATGTCTTACTTCTACAATGAGCAGTTCTTC. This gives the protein CASSPTGSMSYFYNEQFF. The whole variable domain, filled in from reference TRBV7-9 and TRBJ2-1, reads DTGVSQNPRHKITKRGQNVTFRCDPISEHNRLYWYRQTLGQGPEFLTYFQNEAQLEKSRLLSDRFSAERPKGSFSTLEIQRTEQGDSAMYLCASSPTGSMSYFYNEQFFGPGTRLTVL.

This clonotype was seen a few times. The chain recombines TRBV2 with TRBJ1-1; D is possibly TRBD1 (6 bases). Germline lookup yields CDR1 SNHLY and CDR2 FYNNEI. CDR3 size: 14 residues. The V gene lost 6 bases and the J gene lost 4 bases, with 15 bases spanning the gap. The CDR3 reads CASRGQGLGTEAFF. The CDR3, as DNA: TGTGCCAGCAGGGGTCAGGGGCTCGGCACTGAAGCTTTCTTT.

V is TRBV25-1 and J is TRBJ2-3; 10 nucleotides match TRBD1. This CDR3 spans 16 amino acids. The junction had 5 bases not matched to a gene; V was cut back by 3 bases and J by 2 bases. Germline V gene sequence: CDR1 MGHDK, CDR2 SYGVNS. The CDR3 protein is CASSDPGQGDTDTQYF. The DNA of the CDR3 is TGTGCCAGCAGTGATCCCGGACAGGGGGACACAGATACGCAGTATTTT.

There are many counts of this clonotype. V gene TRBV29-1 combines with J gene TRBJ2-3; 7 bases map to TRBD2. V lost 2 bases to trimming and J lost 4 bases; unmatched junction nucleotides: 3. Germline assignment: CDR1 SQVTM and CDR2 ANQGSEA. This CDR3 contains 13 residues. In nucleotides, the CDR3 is TGCAGCGTTGAAATCGGGGGGTCAGATACGCAGTATTTT. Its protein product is CSVEIGGSDTQYF.

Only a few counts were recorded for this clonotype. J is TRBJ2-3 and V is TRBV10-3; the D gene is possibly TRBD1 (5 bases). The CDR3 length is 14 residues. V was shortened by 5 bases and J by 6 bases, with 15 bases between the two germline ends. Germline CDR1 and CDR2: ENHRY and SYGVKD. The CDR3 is CAISQGMLGDTQYF. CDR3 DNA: TGTGCCATCAGTCAGGGCATGCTGGGCGATACGCAGTATTTT.

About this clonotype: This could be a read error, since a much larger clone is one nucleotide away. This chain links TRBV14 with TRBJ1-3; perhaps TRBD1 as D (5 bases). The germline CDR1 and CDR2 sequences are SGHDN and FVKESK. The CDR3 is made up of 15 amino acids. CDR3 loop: CANSQEAQVWSTIYF. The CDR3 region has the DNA TGTGCCAACAGCCAAGAGGCACAGGTCTGGAGCACCATATATTTT.